This TCR beta chain was profiled in a study of cutaneous CD30+ T cell lymphoproliferative disorder and hepatitis E (dated by TCRdb to 2016 to 2018). CDR1 and CDR2, per the germline V gene, are SQVTM and ANQGSEA. V ends up 5 bases short and J 6 bases short, with an unmatched junction base count of 9. The CDR3 contains 15 residues, cysteine and phenylalanine counted. This entry keeps only the CDR3 DNA: 45 bases, framed from base 1. Preparation of the library involved the immunoSEQ multiplex PCR assay. Here the immuneACCESS table is served through TCRdb, limited to in-frame sequences with V and J called. Missing clones are a known gap in these copies; in checked studies unresolved V genes cover under half, and the rest lacks a known reason. This sample gives several thousand clones in total; just under 75% of them show up just once. The ten largest clones represent approximately 1% of the sample. A remark on this clone: Its antigen is not yet known. Base qualities are not recorded, but no much larger clone differs from it by a single base.

Sequencing was performed on blood. This sequence originates from a human donor with a cutaneous T cell lymphoproliferative disorder associated with hepatitis E virus. The chain is assembled from TRBV29-1 and TRBJ2-4; TRBD2 matches 11 bases in the middle. The nucleotides are TGCAGCGTTATTAGTAGCGGGGGGGCCCTAAACATTCAGTACTTC. Its product reads: CSVISSGGALNIQYF.